This T cell receptor (beta chain) was found in a study of blood T cell repertoires in COVID-19. Across the study: From T cells, B-cell-depleted T cells, or PBMCs came the material, which was cDNA or gDNA.

This CDR3 is 14 amino acids long. V lost 4 bases and J lost 6; bases outside the gene matches: 7. The germline V gene has CDR1 SGHRS and CDR2 YFSETQ. The data were produced by immunoSEQ multiplex PCR, yet TCRdb's version contains in-frame clones alone and is incomplete. Altogether fewer than 150,000 clones are present, more than 60% being singletons, with the ten largest covering about 2.3%. The sample taken for sequencing was peripheral blood. J is TRBJ1-5 and V is TRBV5-1, with 7 bases identical to TRBD1. The clonotype comes from a man in his 70s with acute or convalescent COVID-19. CDR3 DNA sequence: TGCGCCAGCAGCACCGGGGACAGAGCTCAGCCCCAGCATTTT. Encoded protein: CASSTGDRAQPQHF. The full variable domain, in which reference TRBV5-1 and TRBJ1-5 provide the parts outside the CDR3, is KAGVTQTPRYLIKTRGQQVTLSCSPISGHRSVSWYQQTPGQGLQFLFEYFSETQRNKGNFPGRFSGRQFSNSRSEMNVSTLELGDSALYLCASSTGDRAQPQHFGDGTRLSIL.